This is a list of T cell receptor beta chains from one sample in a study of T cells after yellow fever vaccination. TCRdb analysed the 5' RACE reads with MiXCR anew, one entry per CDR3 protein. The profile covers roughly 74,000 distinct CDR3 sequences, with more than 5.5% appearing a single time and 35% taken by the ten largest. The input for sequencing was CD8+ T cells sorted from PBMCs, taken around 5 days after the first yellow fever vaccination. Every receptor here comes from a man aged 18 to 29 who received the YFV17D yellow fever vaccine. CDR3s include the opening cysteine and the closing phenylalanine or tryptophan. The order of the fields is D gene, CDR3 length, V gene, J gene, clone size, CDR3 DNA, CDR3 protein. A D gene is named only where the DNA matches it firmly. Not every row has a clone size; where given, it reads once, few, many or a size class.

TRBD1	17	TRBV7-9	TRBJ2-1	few	TGTGCCAGCAGCTTAGATGGCCGGGACAGGGTCGACCTAGGGCAGTTCTTC	CASSLDGRDRVDLGQFF
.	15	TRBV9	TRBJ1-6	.	TGTGCCAGCAGCCTGGGGGGGGGTAGGTATTCACCCCTCCACTTT	CASSLGGGRYSPLHF
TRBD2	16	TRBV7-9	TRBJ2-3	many	TGTGCCAGCAGCTTGATGCTAGCGGGGTTCGTAGATACGCAGTATTTT	CASSLMLAGFVDTQYF
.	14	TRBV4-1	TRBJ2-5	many	TGCGCCAGCAGCCAAATACTCGGGGGAGAGACCCAGTACTTC	CASSQILGGETQYF
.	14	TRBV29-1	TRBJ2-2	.	TGCAGCGCTGAAGGTGGGGCGGACACCGGGGAGCTGTTTTTT	CSAEGGADTGELFF
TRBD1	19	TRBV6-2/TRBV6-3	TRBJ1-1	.	TGTGCCAGCAGTTACTCGAGGCAGGGGGCTCGGGGATTAGAGCCTGAAGCTTTCTTT	CASSYSRQGARGLEPEAFF
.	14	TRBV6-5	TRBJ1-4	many	TGTGCCAGCAGCCCCACCAAAGCTAATGAAAAACTGTTTTTT	CASSPTKANEKLFF
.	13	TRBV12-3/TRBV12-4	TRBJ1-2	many	TGTGCCAGCAGTTCACCGGGACTCCCGGGCTACACCTTC	CASSSPGLPGYTF
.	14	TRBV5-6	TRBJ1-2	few	TGTGCCAGCAGCCGGGCCCAAACCCCCTATGGCTACACCTTC	CASSRAQTPYGYTF
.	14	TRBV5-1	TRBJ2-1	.	TGCGCCAGCAGCTTGGAGGAGGGCCACAATGAGCAGTTCTTC	CASSLEEGHNEQFF
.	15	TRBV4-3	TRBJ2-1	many	TGCGCCAGCACCCCAGAGCGAAGCTCCTACAATGAGCAGTTCTTC	CASTPERSSYNEQFF
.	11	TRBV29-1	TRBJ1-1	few	TGCAGCGTTTTATATAACACTGAAGCTTTCTTT	CSVLYNTEAFF
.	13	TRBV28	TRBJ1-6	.	TGTGCCACCTCACAGAGGAATGTTTCACCCCTCCACTTT	CATSQRNVSPLHF
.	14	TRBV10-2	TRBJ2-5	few	TGCGCCAGCAGTGACCAGGGGAGTTGGGAGACCCAGTACTTC	CASSDQGSWETQYF
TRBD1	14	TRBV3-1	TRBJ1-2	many	TGTGCCAGCAGCACCGGGACAGGCGTCTATGGCTACACCTTC	CASSTGTGVYGYTF
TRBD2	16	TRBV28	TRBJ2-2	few	TGTGCCAGCAGTTCTCACCTAGCGGGGTCCACCGGGGAGCTGTTTTTT	CASSSHLAGSTGELFF
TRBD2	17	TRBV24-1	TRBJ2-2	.	TGTGCCACCAGTGATATACACAGCGGGGACCTCACCGGGGAGCTGTTTTTT	CATSDIHSGDLTGELFF